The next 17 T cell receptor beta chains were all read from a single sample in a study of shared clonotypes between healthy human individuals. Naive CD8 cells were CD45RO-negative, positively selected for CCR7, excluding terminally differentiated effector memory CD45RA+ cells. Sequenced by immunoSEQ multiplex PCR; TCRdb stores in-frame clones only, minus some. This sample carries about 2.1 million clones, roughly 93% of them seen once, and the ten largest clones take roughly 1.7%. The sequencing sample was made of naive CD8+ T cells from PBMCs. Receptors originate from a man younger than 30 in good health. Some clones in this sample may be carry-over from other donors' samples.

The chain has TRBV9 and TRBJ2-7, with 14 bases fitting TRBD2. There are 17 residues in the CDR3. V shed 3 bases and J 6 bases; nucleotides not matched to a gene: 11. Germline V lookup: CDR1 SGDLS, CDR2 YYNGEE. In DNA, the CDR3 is TGTGCCAGCAGCGGACGGACTAGCGGGAGGATTGGTGTCGAGCAGTACTTC. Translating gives CASSGRTSGRIGVEQYF.

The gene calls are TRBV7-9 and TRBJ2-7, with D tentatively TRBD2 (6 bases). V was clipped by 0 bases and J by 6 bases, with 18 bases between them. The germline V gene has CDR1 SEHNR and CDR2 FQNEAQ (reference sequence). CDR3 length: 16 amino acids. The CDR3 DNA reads TGTGCCAGCAGCTTAGCGCCGACGGGCCTGGGGGGCGAGCAGTACTTC. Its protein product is CASSLAPTGLGGEQYF.

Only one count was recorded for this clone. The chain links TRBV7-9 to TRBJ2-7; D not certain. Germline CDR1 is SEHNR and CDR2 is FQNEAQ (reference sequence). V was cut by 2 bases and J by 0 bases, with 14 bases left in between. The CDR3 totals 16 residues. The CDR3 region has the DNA TGTGCCAGCAGCTTATCGAACATCGGTAGCTCCTACGAGCAGTACTTC. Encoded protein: CASSLSNIGSSYEQYF.

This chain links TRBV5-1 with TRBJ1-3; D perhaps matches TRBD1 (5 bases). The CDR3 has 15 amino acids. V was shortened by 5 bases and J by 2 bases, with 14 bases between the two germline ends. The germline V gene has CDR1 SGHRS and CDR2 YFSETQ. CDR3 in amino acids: CASRPDSGAGNTIYF. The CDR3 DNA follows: TGCGCCAGCAGACCGGATTCGGGGGCTGGAAACACCATATATTTT.

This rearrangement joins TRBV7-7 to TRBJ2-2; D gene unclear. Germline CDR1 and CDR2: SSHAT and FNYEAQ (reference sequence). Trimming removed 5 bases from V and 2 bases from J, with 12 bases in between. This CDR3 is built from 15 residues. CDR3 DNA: TGTGCCAGCAGCCCCAACCAGGCCAACACCGGGGAGCTGTTTTTT. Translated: CASSPNQANTGELFF.

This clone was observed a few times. The CDR3 DNA is TGTGCCAGTAGTATCGGACTCACTCCGTACAATGAGCAGTTCTTC. This codes for CASSIGLTPYNEQFF. This chain links TRBV19 with TRBJ2-1, with D possibly being TRBD2 (5 bases). Germline V gene sequence: CDR1 LNHDA, CDR2 SQIVND (reference sequence). V lost 3 bases and J lost 4, with 13 bases in between. This CDR3 comprises 15 residues.

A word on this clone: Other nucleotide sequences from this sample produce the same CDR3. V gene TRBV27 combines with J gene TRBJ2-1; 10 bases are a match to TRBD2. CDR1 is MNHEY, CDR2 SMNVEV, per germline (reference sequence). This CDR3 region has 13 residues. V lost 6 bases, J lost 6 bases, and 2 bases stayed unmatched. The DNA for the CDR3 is TGTGCCAGCAGCGGACTAGCGGTCAATGAGCAGTTCTTC. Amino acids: CASSGLAVNEQFF.

CDR3: CARPGGNTEAFF. In DNA, the CDR3 is TGCGCCAGACCCGGAGGGAACACTGAAGCTTTCTTT. The V gene is TRBV23-1, the J gene TRBJ1-1; the D is unclear. TRBV23-1 qualifies as an ORF whose function is uncertain. Trimming left V 9 bases short and J 1 base short, with 9 bases between. This CDR3 has 12 amino acids.

The CDR3 spells CASSLRRDSHEQYF. CDR3 sequence (DNA): TGTGCCAGCAGCTTGCGCCGGGACAGCCACGAGCAGTACTTC. The chain recombines TRBV5-4 with TRBJ2-7, with 7 bases that match TRBD1. Germline CDR1 and CDR2: SGHNT and YYREEE (reference sequence). This CDR3 has 14 amino acids. Trimming cost V 1 base and J 5 bases; bases outside gene matches: 6.

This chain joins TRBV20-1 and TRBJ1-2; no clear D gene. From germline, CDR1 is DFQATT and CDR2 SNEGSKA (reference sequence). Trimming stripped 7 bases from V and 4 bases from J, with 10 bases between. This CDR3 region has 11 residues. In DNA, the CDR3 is TGCAGTGGATCCGGGATCTATGGCTACACCTTC. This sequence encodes CSGSGIYGYTF.

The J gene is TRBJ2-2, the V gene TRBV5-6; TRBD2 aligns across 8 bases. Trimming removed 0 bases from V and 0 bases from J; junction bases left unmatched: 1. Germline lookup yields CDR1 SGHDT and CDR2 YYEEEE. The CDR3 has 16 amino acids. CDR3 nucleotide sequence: TGTGCCAGCAGCTTGGAACTAGCGGCGAACACCGGGGAGCTGTTTTTT. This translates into CASSLELAANTGELFF.

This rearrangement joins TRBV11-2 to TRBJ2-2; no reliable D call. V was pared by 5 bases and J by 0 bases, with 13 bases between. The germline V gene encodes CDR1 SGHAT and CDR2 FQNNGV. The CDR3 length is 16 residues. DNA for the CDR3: TGTGCCAGCAGCCCCGGCCCGAACCCGAACACCGGGGAGCTGTTTTTT. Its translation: CASSPGPNPNTGELFF.

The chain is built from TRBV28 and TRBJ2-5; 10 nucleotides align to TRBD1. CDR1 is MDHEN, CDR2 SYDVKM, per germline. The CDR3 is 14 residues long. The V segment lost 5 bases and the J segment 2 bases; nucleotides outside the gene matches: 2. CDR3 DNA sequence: TGTGCCAGCAGTGACAGGGGGCCGCAAGAGACCCAGTACTTC. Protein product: CASSDRGPQETQYF.

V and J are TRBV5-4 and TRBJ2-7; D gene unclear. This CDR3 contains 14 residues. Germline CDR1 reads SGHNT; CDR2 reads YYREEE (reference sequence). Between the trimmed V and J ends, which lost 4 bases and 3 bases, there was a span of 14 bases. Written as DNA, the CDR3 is TGTGCCAGCAGCGGAAACAGCGAAGTCTACGAGCAGTACTTC. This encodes CASSGNSEVYEQYF.

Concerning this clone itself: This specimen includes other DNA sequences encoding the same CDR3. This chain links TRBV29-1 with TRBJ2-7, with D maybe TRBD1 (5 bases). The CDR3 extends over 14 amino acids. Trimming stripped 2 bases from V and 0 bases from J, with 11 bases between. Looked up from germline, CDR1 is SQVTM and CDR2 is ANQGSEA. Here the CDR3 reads CSVEKTGRSYEQYF. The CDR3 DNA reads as TGCAGCGTTGAAAAAACAGGCCGCTCCTACGAGCAGTACTTC.

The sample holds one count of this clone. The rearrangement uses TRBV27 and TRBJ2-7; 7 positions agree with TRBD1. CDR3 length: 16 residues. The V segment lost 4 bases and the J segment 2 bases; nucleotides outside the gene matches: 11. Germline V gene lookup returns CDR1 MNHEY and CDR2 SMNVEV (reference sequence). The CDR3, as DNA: TGTGCCAGCAGTTCCCTCCGGGACAGACCTACCTACGAGCAGTACTTC. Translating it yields CASSSLRDRPTYEQYF.

CDR3 sequence (DNA): TGTGCCAGCAGTCTCTGGCGGGAGAGGGCCGGGGAGCTGTTTTTT. This sequence encodes CASSLWRERAGELFF. The gene calls are TRBV28 and TRBJ2-2, with 7 bases fitting TRBD2. With V trimmed by 5 bases and J by 6 bases, 9 bases remained unmatched. The CDR3 is 15 residues long. In germline, CDR1 is MDHEN, CDR2 SYDVKM. Complete variable domain (other parts from reference TRBV28 and TRBJ2-2): DVKVTQSSRYLVKRTGEKVFLECVQDMDHENMFWYRQDPGLGLRLIYFSYDVKMKEKGDIPEGYSVSREKKERFSLILESASTNQTSMYLCASSLWRERAGELFFGEGSRLTVL.